The rows below give T cell receptor beta chains drawn from one sample of a study of cytomegalovirus exposure and HLA in healthy donors. Libraries were prepared by immunoSEQ multiplex PCR; TCRdb keeps only in-frame clonotypes and omits some of them. Of about 240,000 clones in the sample, roughly 86% are singletons; the top ten hold 0.95% to 1.5%. Specimen: PBMCs. The receptors were sampled from a woman in her 30s in good health and CMV-seropositive. Each CDR3 is given with its conserved first and last residue. Each record gives: V gene, D gene, clone size, J gene, CDR3 DNA, CDR3 protein. D genes are given only for firm matches. Expanded clones get a size class; other rows say once, few or many, or leave the size out.

>TRBV9|.|.|TRBJ2-7
TGTGCCAGCAGCGTAGGGGGAGACGTAGACGAGCAGTACTTC
CASSVGGDVDEQYF
>TRBV18|TRBD2|few|TRBJ2-7
TGTGCCAGCTCACCACCTACTAGCGGGAGTTACCACGAGCAGTACTTC
CASSPPTSGSYHEQYF
>TRBV28|.|.|TRBJ1-2
TGTGCCAGCAGTTGGCTTCTCTATGGCTACACCTTC
CASSWLLYGYTF
>TRBV28|.|.|TRBJ2-3
TGTGCCAGCAGTTTACCGGGGGGCACAGATACGCAGTATTTT
CASSLPGGTDTQYF
>TRBV7-9|.|.|TRBJ1-2
TGTGCCAGCAGCTTAGTGACATGGGATGGCTACACCTTC
CASSLVTWDGYTF
>TRBV5-1|TRBD1|once|TRBJ2-7
TGCGCCAGCAGCATCAGAGACAGGGGTGAGCAGTACTTC
CASSIRDRGEQYF
>TRBV28|.|.|TRBJ2-7
TGTGCCAGCAGTCTACCCCTAACGGGAGAGTCCTACGAGCAGTACTTC
CASSLPLTGESYEQYF
>TRBV2|.|few|TRBJ2-7
TGTGCCAGCAGTGACCCCGACGTCAGGGCGAAGTACTTC
CASSDPDVRAKYF
>TRBV28|.|.|TRBJ1-4
TGTGCCAGCATCCAAGGGGCAGGGTTTGAAAAACTGTTTTTT
CASIQGAGFEKLFF
>TRBV19|TRBD2|.|TRBJ2-7
TGTGCCAGTAGTATTTCTAGCGGGGGGGGCTACGAGCAGTACTTC
CASSISSGGGYEQYF
>TRBV5-5|TRBD1|.|TRBJ1-2
TGTGCCAGCAGCGTCGACGGGACAGCCCCGGGGGGCTACACCTTC
CASSVDGTAPGGYTF
>TRBV6-1|.|.|TRBJ2-1
TGTGCCAGCAGTGCGCCCCTTAGGGGGGGTTTGAATTTGGATGAGCAGTTCTTC
CASSAPLRGGLNLDEQFF
>TRBV27|TRBD1|.|TRBJ2-7
TGTGCCAGCAGTTTCCGGGACAGCCGCTACGAGCAGTACTTC
CASSFRDSRYEQYF
>TRBV30|TRBD1|.|TRBJ2-7
TGTGCCTGGAGTGTATACAGGGGGTGGACTTACGAGCAGTACTTC
CAWSVYRGWTYEQYF
>TRBV6-1|TRBD2|.|TRBJ2-1
TGTGCCAGCAGTGTCTATAGCGGGAGCGAATACAATGAGCAGTTCTTC
CASSVYSGSEYNEQFF
>TRBV11-2|TRBD1|.|TRBJ1-1
TGTGCCAGCAGCTCGCAACAGGGGTGGAGAACTGAAGCTTTCTTT
CASSSQQGWRTEAFF
>TRBV6-5|TRBD1|.|TRBJ2-1
TGTGCCAGCAGTTACACAGGGGGCTCCTACAATGAGCAGTTCTTC
CASSYTGGSYNEQFF
>TRBV6-1|TRBD2|.|TRBJ2-2
TGTGCCAGCAGTGGGTGGACTAGCGGGAGGGTAGAGGCCGGGGAGCTGTTTTTT
CASSGWTSGRVEAGELFF
>TRBV27|TRBD2|.|TRBJ2-2
TGTGCCAGCAGTTCCCGAACACGGGGGGGAACCGCGAACACCGGGGAGCTGTTTTTT
CASSSRTRGGTANTGELFF
>TRBV2|TRBD2|.|TRBJ2-4
TGTGCCAGCAGTGAAGGGAGTCTAGCGGGACTCAAAAACATTCAGTACTTC
CASSEGSLAGLKNIQYF
>TRBV15|.|once|TRBJ1-5
TGTGCCACCAGCAGATTACCCCAGGGCCTCGGCAATCAGCCCCAGCATTTT
CATSRLPQGLGNQPQHF
>TRBV10-3|TRBD1|.|TRBJ1-1
TGTGCCATCAGGTTTGGACAGGGGTACACTGAAGCTTTCTTT
CAIRFGQGYTEAFF